This record looks at one T cell receptor (beta chain) sequence and its context. Its cognate antigen is unknown. Time point specified: sample taken at primary tumor resection. Donors were roughly 70 untreated early-stage non-small cell lung cancer patients. Unsorted whole RNA from tumor, nontumor lung or frozen PBMC underwent sequencing. TCRdb analysed the 5' RACE reads with MiXCR anew, one entry per CDR3 protein. In the table there are over 4,500 distinct CDR3 sequences, over 20% of which are singletons. V lost 4 bases, J lost 3 bases, and 12 bases lay in between. CDR3 size: 14 residues. CDR1 and CDR2 from the germline V gene are MGHRA and YSYEKL. The data originate from a study of spatial heterogeneity in lung cancer. Study-wide background: Consistent detection of more beta-chain than alpha-chain sequences was observed. Whole-study findings and limits: The number of expanded tumor alpha and beta chains correlated with mutation number. Estimated TCR-seq coverage of tumor T cells was only 6% to 9% for alpha chains. For beta chains, the corresponding estimate was roughly 12%.

The TCR originated in a male donor with early-stage non-small cell lung cancer. The sequencing used lung tumor tissue, collected at surgery. The V call is TRBV4-1, the J call TRBJ1-1; D gene ambiguous. CDR3 bases: TGCGCCAGCAGCCGCCACCAGAGGGACACTGAAGCTTTCTTT. Protein product: CASSRHQRDTEAFF.